One and the same sample provided the 8 T cell receptor beta chains below, sequenced in a study of shared T cell receptors in the human thymus listed by TCRdb under 2021. Library generation was performed with the immunoSEQ multiplex PCR assay. The table was pulled from immuneACCESS by TCRdb, which kept in-frame rearrangements only. Such tables lose some clones; where checked, under half of the loss comes from unresolved V genes, and the rest has no known cause. The sample table holds around 340,000 clones, of which roughly 94% were seen once. The top ten hold roughly 0.02% of the sample. Sequenced material: thymocytes. The origin of the receptors is a human donor.

V usage is TRBV30 and J usage is TRBJ2-5, with D unresolved. The CDR3 contains 12 residues. V lost 2 bases and J lost 5, with 9 bases in between. The germline V gene has CDR1 GTSNPN and CDR2 SVGIG (reference sequence). This CDR3 is CAWSPSFETQYF. CDR3 DNA sequence: TGTGCCTGGAGTCCGAGCTTCGAGACCCAGTACTTC.

The genes are TRBV18 and TRBJ2-2; possible D gene TRBD2, 5 bases. V was shortened by 3 bases and J by 4 bases, with 18 bases between the two germline ends. Germline-derived CDR1 and CDR2 are KGHSH and LQKENI. The CDR3 runs to 17 residues. CDR3 in DNA: TGTGCCAGCTCACCCCGGACTGTCCGGGGTCGCACCGGGGAGCTGTTTTTT. This translates into CASSPRTVRGRTGELFF.

The genes are TRBV2 and TRBJ2-7, with 11 bases aligning to TRBD1. The J segment lost 0 bases and the V segment lost 1 base, leaving 11 bases of the junction unmatched. The CDR3 runs 19 residues. Germline values: CDR1 SNHLY, CDR2 FYNNEI. The CDR3 DNA reads TGTGCCAGCAGTGAAGACCCGGGACAGGGGGGTCGCAGCTCCTACGAGCAGTACTTC. Its translation: CASSEDPGQGGRSSYEQYF.

The V and J genes are TRBV6-1 and TRBJ1-5, with D uncertain. The CDR3 sequence is 13 residues long. Germline-derived CDR1 and CDR2 are MNHNS and SASEGT. The V end lost 8 bases, the J end lost 1 base, and 9 bases lay between the germline ends. CDR3: CASSFSSNQPQHF. In nucleotides, the CDR3 is TGTGCCAGCTCGTTTTCAAGCAATCAGCCCCAGCATTTT.

The chain couples TRBV27 to TRBJ1-5, with D unresolved. Germline V gene data show CDR1 as MNHEY and CDR2 as SMNVEV (reference sequence). This CDR3 region has 13 residues. V was pared by 3 bases and J by 6 bases, with 9 bases between. The CDR3 is CASSFWVRQPQHF. The CDR3 DNA is TGTGCCAGCAGTTTCTGGGTCCGTCAGCCCCAGCATTTT.

This chain joins TRBV7-9 and TRBJ2-7, with 7 bases aligning to TRBD1. The CDR3 consists of 15 residues. The J segment lost 6 bases and the V segment lost 2 bases, leaving 10 bases of the junction unmatched. Germline CDR1 and CDR2: SEHNR and FQNEAQ (reference sequence). CDR3 loop: CASSLIGTGESEQYF. The CDR3 DNA sequence: TGTGCCAGCAGCTTAATCGGCACAGGGGAATCCGAGCAGTACTTC.

The V call is TRBV27, the J call TRBJ1-5; D might be TRBD1 (6 bases). Germline CDR1 reads MNHEY; CDR2 reads SMNVEV (reference sequence). V gave up 2 bases and J gave up 3 bases, with 8 bases separating them. The CDR3 length is 14 residues. CDR3 sequence (DNA): TGTGCCAGCAGTTTACAGGGGAACAATCAGCCCCAGCATTTT. Protein: CASSLQGNNQPQHF.

This chain joins TRBV6-4 and TRBJ2-1; either TRBD1 or TRBD2 may fit D (5 bases each). Germline lookup yields CDR1 MRHNA and CDR2 SNTAGT. V gave up 4 bases and J gave up 0 bases, with 19 bases separating them. CDR3 length: 18 amino acids. The CDR3 region is CASSARRDGARSYNEQFF. In nucleotides, the CDR3 is TGTGCCAGCAGTGCCCGCCGGGACGGGGCCCGCTCCTACAATGAGCAGTTCTTC.